This T cell receptor beta chain derives from a study of PD-L1 blockade in urothelial cancer (dated by TCRdb to the late 2010s). About the investigation overall: All patients started therapy in about 2014 and received atezolizumab 1,200 mg intravenously every 3 weeks. About 90% of the roughly 29 patients were identified as males with urothelial cancer of bladder origin, and a prior smoking history was reported by 18 of 29 patients. Patients had an ECOG performance status of 0 or 1 and had received between 0 and 3 prior chemotherapy regimens. Blood samples were analyzed 3 weeks after the start of treatment (second dose) and 6 weeks after the start of treatment. A median of roughly 140,000 T cells and 85,000 or so unique TCRs was obtained from blood samples, and a median clonality of around 0.08 was observed. Somatic, immune and clinical correlates of response to PD-L1 blockade with atezolizumab in urothelial cancer were the focus of an exploratory multi-omic analysis. Pretreatment tumor samples, along with matched peripheral blood serially collected before and after atezolizumab treatment, were subjected to TCR sequencing. Progression-free survival longer than 6 months counted as durable clinical benefit, and TCR features were additionally tested against both progression-free and overall survival. In the same patients who had TCR sequencing, pretreatment tumors also underwent whole exome sequencing and RNA sequencing. Durable clinical benefit was achieved by nine patients and was not achieved by 20 patients. Pretreatment blood TCR-seq was available for twenty-nine patients, at least one posttreatment blood collection was obtained for 25 or so patients, and tumor TCR-seq was available for 25 or so patients. What the work shows at the level of the full study, not this receptor alone: At 3 weeks after the start of treatment, tumor-associated TCR clones in peripheral blood had expanded more in patients with durable benefit (n ≈ 24, p = 0.022). A pretreatment peripheral blood TCR clonality below the median was linked to improved progression-free and overall survival. Small sample size (n ≈ 29) and many exploratory analyses mean the results are intended to be hypothesis-generating.

From the cysteine through the phenylalanine, the CDR3 covers 15 amino acids. Just CDR3 DNA is preserved here, 45 bases in frame from base 1. The germline V and J ends show losses of 3 bases and 4 bases respectively, and no gene match explains 6 bases of the junction. Via the germline V gene, CDR1 is MDHEN and CDR2 SYDVKM. Synthetic TCR analog templates were spiked into each PCR to estimate absolute template abundance from read counts. The immunoSEQ assay was used to amplify TCRbeta CDR3 regions from genomic DNA with bias-controlled V and J gene primers. Sequencing of rearranged TCRbeta segments was performed at approximately 20X coverage. The authors' pipeline ran thus. Sequencing errors were corrected by clustering, and CDR3s were annotated against IMGT so that V, D and J genes could be assigned. Downstream analyses used only productive TCRbeta rearrangements, leaving out any out-of-frame or stop-codon sequences. Clonality was calculated as one minus the Shannon entropy normalized by the log of the number of unique productive sequences. Fisher's exact test with Benjamini-Hochberg correction, using a cutoff of adjusted p below 0.01, was how clones that differed between time points or between blood and tumor were identified. The table was pulled from immuneACCESS by TCRdb, which kept in-frame rearrangements only. Such tables lose some clones; where checked, under half of the loss comes from unresolved V genes, and the rest has no known cause. The D gene and trimming were derived from the DNA, and the V and J assignments and clone size from that table. This sample is represented by about 87,000 clones; roughly 90% of them were singletons. 0.97% of the sample goes to the ten largest clones.

For this clone: The specificity of this receptor is unknown. It has no much larger one-base neighbor in the sample; base qualities were not kept.

In light of the paper, this sample's time point label describes: pretreatment peripheral blood. A cohort of about 27 patients with locally advanced or metastatic urothelial carcinoma, treated at Memorial Sloan Kettering on a trial protocol, was included. Peripheral blood mononuclear cells were collected pretreatment and during treatment, with between 1 and 8 total time points per patient. The Qiagen DNeasy Blood extraction kit was used to purify genomic DNA from total PBMCs and tumor samples. PBMCs were collected pretreatment and during treatment and were isolated and stored as previously described.

The rearrangement combines TRBV28 with TRBJ2-7, with 10 junctional bases fitting TRBD1. Sequencing was performed on PBMCs, taken around atezolizumab (anti-PD-L1) treatment. This receptor was obtained from a woman aged 80 or over with urothelial cancer. Read as DNA, the sequence is TGTGCCAGCAGTTTGGGGGGACAGGGGAGGTACGAGCAGTACTTC. It translates as CASSLGGQGRYEQYF.